Presented here are 16 T cell receptor beta chains from one specimen sequenced in a study of identical twins. TCRdb passed the 5' RACE reads through MiXCR, listing each CDR3 protein once. This sample has under 900,000 distinct CDR3 sequences, with 15% to 20% found just once. These data are also associated with another study on T cells expressing NK-cell markers.

Sequencing used PBMCs. The receptor source for this set is a woman aged 18-29 years in good health.

The CDR3 is CASSTTERLRETQYF. The CDR3 DNA is TGTGCCAGCAGTACGACGGAAAGGTTAAGAGAGACCCAGTACTTC. V and J are TRBV12-3 or TRBV12-4 and TRBJ2-5; D remains unclear. With 5 bases removed from V and 4 bases from J, the gap between germline ends came to 17 bases. This CDR3 spans 15 amino acids.

The genes are TRBV20-1 and TRBJ2-7; TRBD2 matches at 8 bases. Unmatched junction bases numbered 13, after V lost 0 bases and J lost 6 bases. Germline CDR1 and CDR2: DFQATT and SNEGSKA (reference sequence). The CDR3 length is 16 residues. CDR3 DNA sequence: TGCAGTGCTAGAGATCGCGGGGGGCTTTGGATGGGCGAGCAGTACTTC. It is translated as CSARDRGGLWMGEQYF.

The rearrangement uses TRBV7-9 and TRBJ1-1; TRBD1 might be the D (6 bases). V was cut by 5 bases and J by 3 bases, with 13 bases left in between. This CDR3 spans 14 amino acids. Germline V lookup: CDR1 SEHNR, CDR2 FQNEAQ (reference sequence). CDR3 in amino acids: CASSTDRSHTEAFF. The CDR3 bases are TGTGCCAGCAGCACTGACAGGTCGCACACTGAAGCTTTCTTT.

This chain uses TRBV18 with TRBJ2-5, with 8 positions matching TRBD1. Germline assignment: CDR1 KGHSH and CDR2 LQKENI. Trimming cost V 4 bases and J 3 bases; bases outside gene matches: 7. The CDR3 has 15 amino acids. In DNA form, the CDR3 reads TGTGCCAGCTCACAATCGCAGGGGGCTGAAGAGACCCAGTACTTC. Its translation: CASSQSQGAEETQYF.

The sample holds many counts of this clonotype. The J gene is TRBJ1-1, the V gene TRBV19, with D hard to call. CDR3 length equals 14 residues. Germline V lookup: CDR1 LNHDA, CDR2 SQIVND (reference sequence). Trimming stripped 4 bases from V and 11 bases from J, with 20 bases between. CDR3 loop: CASSTPSGVSFAFF. The CDR3 bases are TGTGCCAGTAGTACTCCCTCCGGGGTATCATTCGCTTTCTTT.

This clonotype appeared a few times. The chain links TRBV6-1 to TRBJ2-1; 10 bases are shared with TRBD1. This CDR3 spans 15 amino acids. V shed 6 bases, J shed 3 bases, and the junction held 5 bases outside the gene matches. CDR1 and CDR2 (germline): MNHNS, SASEGT. CDR3 amino acids: CASSRTGGIYNEQFF. The CDR3 DNA reads TGTGCCAGCAGCCGGACAGGGGGAATCTACAATGAGCAGTTCTTC.

This clonotype was observed a handful of times. This rearrangement joins TRBV20-1 to TRBJ2-1; D remains unclear. CDR1 is DFQATT, CDR2 SNEGSKA, per germline (reference sequence). The V gene lost 2 bases and the J gene lost 4 bases, with 9 bases spanning the gap. This CDR3 is built from 13 residues. This CDR3 reads CSARIARYNEQFF. DNA for the CDR3: TGCAGTGCTAGAATAGCTCGGTACAATGAGCAGTTCTTC.

This rearrangement joins TRBV13 to TRBJ1-2; 7 bases are a match to TRBD1. The germline V gene has CDR1 PRHDT and CDR2 FYEKMQ (reference sequence). Trimming removed 5 bases from V and 5 bases from J; junction bases left unmatched: 23. The CDR3 has 19 residues. The CDR3 protein is CASSTTGEPALTLLYGYTF. CDR3 nucleotide sequence: TGTGCCAGCAGCACTACAGGGGAGCCAGCTCTAACCCTTTTATATGGCTACACCTTC. Full variable domain (remainder filled in from reference TRBV13 and TRBJ1-2): AAGVIQSPRHLIKEKRETATLKCYPIPRHDTVYWYQQGPGQDPQFLISFYEKMQSDKGSIPDRFSAQQFSDYHSELNMSSLELGDSALYFCASSTTGEPALTLLYGYTFGSGTRLTVV.

J is TRBJ1-4 and V is TRBV6-5; tentative D call: TRBD1 (5 bases). The germline V and J ends were trimmed by 7 bases and 3 bases, with 15 bases remaining between them. This CDR3 has 15 residues. Looked up from germline, CDR1 is MNHEY and CDR2 is SVGAGI. The CDR3 nucleotides are TGTGCCAGCATTAACACGCAGGGTTCTAATGAAAAACTGTTTTTT. This sequence encodes CASINTQGSNEKLFF.

This clonotype showed up just a few times. The V call is TRBV7-2, the J call TRBJ1-5; perhaps TRBD1 as D (5 bases). Germline CDR1 and CDR2: SGHTA and FQGNSA. V dropped 4 bases and J dropped 1 base, with 14 bases sitting between them. The length of the CDR3 is 16 residues. CDR3 residues: CASSSVPGRSNQPQHF. As DNA, the CDR3 is TGTGCCAGCAGCTCAGTACCGGGACGGAGCAATCAGCCCCAGCATTTT.

This clonotype was recorded a few times. The chain recombines TRBV7-3 with TRBJ2-1; D ambiguous. The V end lost 1 base, the J end lost 2 bases, and 12 bases lay between the germline ends. Germline V gene lookup returns CDR1 SGHTA and CDR2 FQGTGA. This CDR3 has 16 amino acids. CDR3 DNA sequence: TGTGCCAGCAGCTTAAAGTTCTCTCGAGCCTACAATGAGCAGTTCTTC. Translation gives CASSLKFSRAYNEQFF. The full variable domain, in which reference TRBV7-3 and TRBJ2-1 provide the parts outside the CDR3, is GAGVSQTPSNKVTEKGKYVELRCDPISGHTALYWYRQSLGQGPEFLIYFQGTGAADDSGLPNDRFFAVRPEGSVSTLKIQRTERGDSAVYLCASSLKFSRAYNEQFFGPGTRLTVL.

The table lists this clonotype with a few counts. The rearrangement joins TRBV7-9 to TRBJ2-1; the D is unclear. This CDR3 contains 14 residues. CDR1 SEHNR and CDR2 FQNEAQ come from the germline V gene (reference sequence). Trimming left V 3 bases short and J 7 bases short, with 13 bases between. In DNA form, the CDR3 reads TGTGCCAGCAGCTTTCCCTATGCGGATAATGAGCAGTTCTTC. Amino acid sequence: CASSFPYADNEQFF.

The rearrangement links TRBV10-3 to TRBJ1-4; D is unresolved. V was trimmed by 10 bases and J by 4 bases, leaving 7 bases between them. This CDR3 region has 11 residues. Germline V CDR1 and CDR2: ENHRY, SYGVKD. The CDR3 region is CATGFNEKLFF. CDR3 DNA: TGTGCCACCGGGTTTAATGAAAAACTGTTTTTT.

This clonotype appeared a few times. The V call is TRBV27, the J call TRBJ2-1, with 13 bases lining up with TRBD2. Germline lookup yields CDR1 MNHEY and CDR2 SMNVEV (reference sequence). V was clipped by 10 bases and J by 6 bases; unmatched bases: 12. CDR3 size: 16 residues. DNA for the CDR3: TGTGCCATCGGGACTAGCGGGACCGCCGCCCCCAATGAGCAGTTCTTC. This codes for CAIGTSGTAAPNEQFF.

As regards this clonotype: Compared with germline, one end of the junction differs, possibly owing to a read error. V usage is TRBV20-1 and J usage is TRBJ2-1, with D perhaps TRBD2 (7 bases). The length of the CDR3 is 16 residues. Germline values: CDR1 DFQATT, CDR2 SNEGSKA (reference sequence). The CDR3 reads CSARAPLGEGGNEQFF. The CDR3 coding sequence is TGCAGTGCCAGAGCTCCTCTGGGGGAGGGGGGCAATGAGCAGTTCTTC.

CDR3 region: CASSSSADSYNEQFF. The CDR3 DNA sequence: TGCGCCAGCAGCTCATCAGCGGATTCCTACAATGAGCAGTTCTTC. V is TRBV5-1 and J is TRBJ2-1, with a tentative D call TRBD2 (5 bases). V was shortened by 3 bases and J by 1 base, with 11 bases between the two germline ends. CDR1 SGHRS and CDR2 YFSETQ come from the germline V gene. The CDR3 totals 15 residues.